Included here is one T cell receptor (beta chain) sequence, with context. The data were obtained in a study of control samples from healthy donors and cancer patients. The V end was cut by 3 bases, the J end by 5 bases, with 19 bases between. Germline CDR1 is MDHEN and CDR2 is SYDVKM. The CDR3 spans 16 residues. Data came from immunoSEQ multiplex PCR; TCRdb stores just in-frame clones and leaves some out. The sample consists of fewer than 70,000 clones, around 95% of them appearing once. The chain employs TRBV28 and TRBJ2-5; D is unclear. This clonotype originated in a man aged 30 to 45 in good health. Sequencing used blood. The CDR3 nucleotides are TGTGCCAGCAGTTTCGGATCGGTTGTGGGAAGGGAGACCCAGTACTTC. Translation: CASSFGSVVGRETQYF.